This T cell receptor beta chain comes out of a study of shared clonotypes between healthy human individuals (dated by TCRdb to 2018 to 2020). For the study in its entirety: A couple of women and a few men aged 18 to 49 years were included in the cohort. Per donor, leukapheresis produced somewhere between about 0.85 and 9.5 billion PBMCs. Libraries were prepared and TCR repertoires were sequenced by different laboratories using diverse techniques, in order to increase sequencing depth and limit assay-specific biases. For each donor, three plates each were used for CD4 naive and CD4 memory, two plates were used for CD8 naive, and one plate was used for CD8 memory. To estimate repertoire size and how much clonotypes are shared between individuals, the study performed deep sequencing of blood TCR repertoires from five healthy adults.

Donors were healthy HIV-negative adults with no recently reported acute infections or vaccinations. Every donor was a Caucasian adult living in Nashville, Tennessee, USA. CD4+ T cells were enriched through magnetic negative selection, after which naive cells were positively selected on CD45RA and the remaining negative fraction served as the memory subset. After blood collection by leukapheresis, PBMCs were isolated using Ficoll-Histopaque density gradient centrifugation and then cryopreserved in the vapor phase of liquid nitrogen. Purity and quantity of every magnetically sorted T cell population were checked by analytical flow cytometry. From each sorted fraction, genomic DNA was isolated and quantified by UV absorbance on a Nanodrop 2000c. Study-wide findings and limitations: Even with the large sequencing depth, rarefaction of the sorted-subset datasets indicated that sequencing was incomplete. Naive subsets generally had larger estimated clonotype richness than memory subsets did. Based on pairwise subsampling, the degree of clonotype sharing among donors was expected to be affected by sequencing depth. Clonotypes shared by all four sorted-subset donors showed higher generation probabilities than non-shared clonotypes. Sampling was limited to blood, and TCR repertoires in tissue likely differ from TCR repertoires in blood. When a handful of donors were compared, the shared fraction of clonotypes was roughly 4.8% for naive CD4, less than 4% for naive CD8, 2.3% for memory CD4, and 0.4% for memory CD8. The genetic and exposure-history diversity represented was limited by the small number of donors.

From the cysteine through the phenylalanine, the CDR3 covers 16 amino acids. Only the CDR3 region is kept as DNA, spanning 48 bases read in frame from base 1. CDR1 and CDR2 were assigned from the germline V gene as SGHRS and YFSETQ. The V and J ends are trimmed by 2 bases and 8 bases, leaving 19 bases between them. Using the deep immunoSEQ assay, TCR CDR3 regions were amplified from genomic DNA by multiplex PCR. Genomic DNA extracted from each cell subset was distributed evenly over all wells of several immunoSEQ 96-well plates, and each plate served as one replicate. For sorted subsets, roughly 190 ng of genomic DNA, equivalent to roughly 30,000 T cell genomes, went into each replicate PCR. The purified libraries were quantified using a Qubit 3.0 fluorometer, sized with a Bioanalyzer 2100, and then quantified again using the KAPA Library Quantification kit. Each immunoSEQ 96-well plate was sequenced on its own single-read 150-cycle Illumina NextSeq 550 flow cell. Per the source publication's procedure: Because the immunoSEQ output included only junctional sequences and no quality scores, the filtering could not be the same as the filtering used for full-length reads. Sequences were annotated with PyIR, a Python wrapper for IgBLAST v1.9, using IMGT germline references to assign V/J genes and CDR3. Reads were filtered out if the reads had weak V/J assignments (E-value above 1e-6), no CDR3, stop codons, out-of-frame junctions, or ambiguous translated residues. A V3J clonotype was defined by an identical inferred V gene, J gene, and CDR3 amino acid sequence. Percentage overlap between repertoires was calculated by dividing the number of shared unique clonotypes by the size of the smaller repertoire. Three approaches were used to assess repertoire richness: RTK rarefaction, the Chao1 estimator, and Recon v2.1 estimates of unobserved clonotypes. For all TCRbeta clonotypes obtained by the gDNA method from four donors, generation probabilities were computed with OLGA. The table was pulled from immuneACCESS by TCRdb, which kept in-frame rearrangements only. Such tables lose some clones; where checked, under half of the loss comes from unresolved V genes, and the rest has no known cause. Clonal size and the V and J genes are those of that table, whereas D and trimming came from the DNA. The sample table holds around 2.5 million clones, of which more than 85% were seen once. The ten biggest clones cover around 0.4% of the sample.

As concerns this clone: Its antigen remains unidentified. The record has no base qualities; no much larger clone is one base away.

The V gene is TRBV5-1 and the J gene is TRBJ2-2; no D gene is confidently identified. The clonotype originates from a man younger than 35 in good health. Some clones in this sample may be carry-over from other donors' samples. The specimen sequenced was naive CD4+ T cells from PBMCs. The intended sense of this specimen's cell subset or site label: CD45RA+ positively selected. The sequenced DNA: TGCGCCAGCAGCTTTCGCCTCGCACCCCTCCCTGGGGAGCTGTTTTTT. Translated, it gives CASSFRLAPLPGELFF.